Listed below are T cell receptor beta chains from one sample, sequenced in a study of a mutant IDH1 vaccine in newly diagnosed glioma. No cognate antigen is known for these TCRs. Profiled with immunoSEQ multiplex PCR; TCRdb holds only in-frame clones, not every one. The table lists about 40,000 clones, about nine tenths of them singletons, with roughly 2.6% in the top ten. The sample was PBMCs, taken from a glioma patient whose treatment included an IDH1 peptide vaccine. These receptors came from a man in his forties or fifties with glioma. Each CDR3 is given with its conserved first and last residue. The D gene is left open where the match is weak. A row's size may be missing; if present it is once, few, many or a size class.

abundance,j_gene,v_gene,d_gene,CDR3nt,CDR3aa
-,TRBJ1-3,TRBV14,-,TGTGCCAGCAGCCAAGGAAAAGGACGCTTCCCTGGAAACACCATATATTTT,CASSQGKGRFPGNTIYF
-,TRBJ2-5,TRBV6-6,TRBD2,TGTGCCAGCAGTTACTCACTAGCGGGGGCGGAGACCCAGTACTTC,CASSYSLAGAETQYF
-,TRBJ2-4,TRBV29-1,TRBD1,TGCAGCGTTGCGACAGGGGGAGGAAACATTCAGTACTTC,CSVATGGGNIQYF
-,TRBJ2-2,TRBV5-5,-,TGTGCCAGCAGCTTGCGACGGAGTGCCGGGGAGCTGTTTTTT,CASSLRRSAGELFF
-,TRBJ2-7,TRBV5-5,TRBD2,TGTGCCAGCAGCTTCGGACCCTTTGGGAGGGGCCTCTCCTACGAGCAGTACTTC,CASSFGPFGRGLSYEQYF
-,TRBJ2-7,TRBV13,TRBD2,TGTGCCAGCAGCTTTAGGACTAGCGGGGGGTTCTACGAGCAGTACTTC,CASSFRTSGGFYEQYF
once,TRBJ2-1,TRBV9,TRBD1,TGTGCCAGCAGCGTGGACAGGGGACGCAATGAGCAGTTCTTC,CASSVDRGRNEQFF
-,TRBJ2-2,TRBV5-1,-,TGCGCCAGCAGAAAGGACACAGCGAACACCGGGGAGCTGTTTTTT,CASRKDTANTGELFF
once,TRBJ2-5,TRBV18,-,TGTGCCAGCTCACCACCGACAGGTCGAGCTGGAGAGACCCAGTACTTC,CASSPPTGRAGETQYF
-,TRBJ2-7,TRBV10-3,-,TGTGCCATCAGATCCGGGACAAGGTTGTACGAGCAGTACTTC,CAIRSGTRLYEQYF
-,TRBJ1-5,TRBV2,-,TGTGCCAGCCAGATCTCCACCAGAAGCAATCAGCCCCAGCATTTT,CASQISTRSNQPQHF
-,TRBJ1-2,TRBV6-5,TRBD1,TGTGCCAGCAGTCCCACAGGGGGACCTAACTATGGCTACACCTTC,CASSPTGGPNYGYTF
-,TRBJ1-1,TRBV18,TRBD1,TGTGCCAGCTCACCGGGGACAGGGGGCGTCGGGTACACTGAAGCTTTCTTT,CASSPGTGGVGYTEAFF
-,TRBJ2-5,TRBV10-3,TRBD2,TGTGCCATCAGTGCCCTAACTAGCGCGCAAGAGACCCAGTACTTC,CAISALTSAQETQYF
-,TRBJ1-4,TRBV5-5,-,TGTGCCAGCAGCTTGGGGCTTGCGGGTAATGAAAAACTGTTTTTT,CASSLGLAGNEKLFF
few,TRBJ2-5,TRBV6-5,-,TGTGCCAGCAGTTACTACGGGCCCCCGGAGACCCAGTACTTC,CASSYYGPPETQYF
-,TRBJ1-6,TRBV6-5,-,TGTGCCAGCAGTTACTCGTATCCAGGAGTTAATTCACCCCTCCACTTT,CASSYSYPGVNSPLHF
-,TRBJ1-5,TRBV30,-,TGTGCCTGGAGTGTTGGGGCTAATCAGCCCCAGCATTTT,CAWSVGANQPQHF
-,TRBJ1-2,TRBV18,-,TGTGCCAGCTCAACGAAGAACTATGGCTACACCTTC,CASSTKNYGYTF
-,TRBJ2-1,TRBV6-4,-,TGTGCCAGCAGTGACCAGGGAGGCTATGAGCAGTTCTTC,CASSDQGGYEQFF
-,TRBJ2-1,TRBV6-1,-,TGTGCCAGCAGTGAATGGGCGGTCGATGAGCAGTTCTTC,CASSEWAVDEQFF
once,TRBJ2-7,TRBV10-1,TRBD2,TGCGCCAGCAGTGAGGGACTAGCGGGCTACGAGCAGTACTTC,CASSEGLAGYEQYF
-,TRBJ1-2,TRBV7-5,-,TGTGCCAGAAGCTTTGACAGCCGGGACAGGGGGCTCTATGGCTACACCTTC,CARSFDSRDRGLYGYTF
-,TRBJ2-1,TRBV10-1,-,TGCGCCAGCAGTGGCCCCGGGACCCAAAGGACCGATGAGCAGTTCTTC,CASSGPGTQRTDEQFF
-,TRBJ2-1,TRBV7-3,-,TGTGCCAGCAGCTTATCGGGCACATCCTACAATGAGCAGTTCTTC,CASSLSGTSYNEQFF
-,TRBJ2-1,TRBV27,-,TGTGCCAGCAGCCGAAGCTCCTACAATGAGCAGTTCTTC,CASSRSSYNEQFF
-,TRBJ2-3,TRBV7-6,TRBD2,TGTGCCAGCAGCTTGGGACTAGAGGGAGATACGCAGTATTTT,CASSLGLEGDTQYF
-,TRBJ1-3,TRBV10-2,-,TGCGCCAGCAGTGATACAGTACGGGCGAACACCATATATTTT,CASSDTVRANTIYF
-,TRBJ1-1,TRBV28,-,TGTGCCAGCAGTCCACGGGGGGCGGGGTCCACTGAAGCTTTCTTT,CASSPRGAGSTEAFF
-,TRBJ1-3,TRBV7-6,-,TGTGCCAGCAGCTTAATGGGCCAGATTGGAAACACCATATATTTT,CASSLMGQIGNTIYF
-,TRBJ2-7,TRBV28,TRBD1,TGTGCCAGCAGGCTTGACAGGGTTCACGAGCAGTACTTC,CASRLDRVHEQYF
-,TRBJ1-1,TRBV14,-,TGTGCCAGCAGCCAAGTTGTGGGGAACACTGAAGCTTTCTTT,CASSQVVGNTEAFF